The entry that follows covers one T cell receptor (beta chain) sequence. The source of the sample is a study of PD-1 blockade in classical Hodgkin lymphoma. CDR3 size: 15 residues. With 4 bases removed from V and 0 bases from J, the gap between germline ends came to 14 bases. Germline values: CDR1 GTSNPN, CDR2 SVGIG (reference sequence). Sequenced by immunoSEQ multiplex PCR; TCRdb stores in-frame clones only, minus some. The data contain approximately 58,000 clones, more than 85% of them singletons. Every patient had relapsed following autologous stem cell transplantation, and cohorts differed in brentuximab vedotin exposure.

This sequence was found in a human donor with classical Hodgkin lymphoma. The chain links TRBV30 to TRBJ2-3; D may be TRBD2 (6 bases). The sample here was peripheral blood mononuclear cells (PBMCs), taken before the second cycle of nivolumab. The CDR3 sequence is CAWTFHSGSTDTQYF. The CDR3 DNA sequence: TGTGCCTGGACCTTCCATAGCGGTAGCACAGATACGCAGTATTTT.